Included here is one TCR beta chain sequence, with context. Its antigen is unknown. The record originates from a study of regulatory T cells in long-lasting Graves disease. The study, taken as a whole, reports: Study was limited to peripheral blood, excluding thyroid tissue.

The time point denotes: persistent/refractory GD, antithyroid drugs over 5 years with positive TRAb. Preparation of the TCR library used RNA extracted from PBMCs. V lost 7 bases and J 5 bases, leaving 12 bases between the germline ends. The germline CDR1 and CDR2 sequences are SQVTM and ANQGSEA. The CDR3 is 11 residues long. Library construction for TCR beta used iRepertoire HTBI primers and Arm-PCR of CDR3 regions. TCRdb re-called the multiplex PCR reads with MiXCR, one entry per CDR3 protein. The repertoire holds about 660,000 distinct CDR3 sequences, with about 30% as singletons. The sample in question was peripheral blood mononuclear cells (PBMCs), obtained when the disease was refractory, from a patient treated with antithyroid drugs. The sequence derives from a female donor with Graves disease. The gene calls are TRBV29-1 and TRBJ2-7, with unresolved D. The CDR3 sequence: CSALGTHEQYF. CDR3 DNA: TGCAGCGCCCTCGGAACCCACGAGCAGTACTTC.